The 20 T cell receptor beta chains given below trace back to one sample, sequenced in a study of early T cells in non-severe SARS-CoV-2 infection. A single record per CDR3 protein comes from TCRdb applying MiXCR to the 5' RACE reads. Among tens of thousands of distinct CDR3 sequences listed, about 14% were seen once. Material: whole blood. These receptor sequences come from an adult who was a healthcare worker with PCR-confirmed SARS-CoV-2 infection or an uninfected control (not recorded which).

This clonotype has a handful of counts. The chain employs TRBV20-1 and TRBJ2-3, with 13 bases that match TRBD2. Germline assignment: CDR1 DFQATT and CDR2 SNEGSKA (reference sequence). CDR3 length: 15 amino acids. V lost 0 bases to trimming and J lost 7 bases; unmatched junction nucleotides: 4. This chain's CDR3 is CSARDPTSGGYTQYF. Written as DNA, the CDR3 is TGCAGTGCTAGAGACCCGACTAGCGGGGGGTATACGCAGTATTTT.

The chain joins TRBV29-1 to TRBJ1-1; the D gene is possibly TRBD1 (5 bases). Trimming left V 4 bases short and J 1 base short, with 10 bases between. The CDR3 extends over 13 amino acids. Germline lookup yields CDR1 SQVTM and CDR2 ANQGSEA. The CDR3 spells CSVVRGENTEAFF. CDR3 nucleotides: TGCAGCGTTGTAAGAGGGGAGAACACTGAAGCTTTCTTT. Together with reference TRBV29-1 and TRBJ1-1, the CDR3 gives the full variable domain: SAVISQKPSRDICQRGTSLTIQCQVDSQVTMMFWYRQQPGQSLTLIATANQGSEATYESGFVIDKFPISRPNLTFSTLTVSNMSPEDSSIYLCSVVRGENTEAFFGQGTRLTVV.

The chain carries TRBV7-9 and TRBJ2-7; no definite D call. Trimming pared 5 bases from V and 3 bases from J, leaving 11 bases between. Germline-derived CDR1 and CDR2 are SEHNR and FQNEAQ (reference sequence). The CDR3 length is 13 residues. CDR3 coding DNA: TGTGCCAGCAGCAAGACGGCAGTCTACGAGCAGTACTTC. Translation: CASSKTAVYEQYF.

This clonotype showed up many times. The V gene is TRBV14, the J gene TRBJ2-7, with TRBD1 matching over 9 bases. CDR1 and CDR2 from the germline V gene are SGHDN and FVKESK. The CDR3 has 18 amino acids. V dropped 1 base and J dropped 0; count of bases not matched to a gene: 10. The CDR3 is CASSQVQGTGYGSYEQYF. DNA for the CDR3: TGTGCCAGCAGCCAAGTCCAGGGGACAGGGTACGGCTCCTACGAGCAGTACTTC.

This clonotype was seen a handful of times. This sequence joins TRBV28 and TRBJ2-5, with 9 bases identical to TRBD1. This CDR3 spans 14 amino acids. The trim removed 6 bases at V and 1 base at J, leaving 3 bases unmatched. Germline assignment: CDR1 MDHEN and CDR2 SYDVKM. The CDR3 DNA reads as TGTGCCAGCAGGGGGACAGGGATCCAAGAGACCCAGTACTTC. Amino acid sequence: CASRGTGIQETQYF.

V usage is TRBV19 and J usage is TRBJ2-5; D is undetermined. The V gene's germline CDR1 is LNHDA and CDR2 SQIVND (reference sequence). CDR3 size: 12 residues. Trimming left V 3 bases short and J 2 bases short, with 4 bases between. The CDR3 spells CASSIAQETQYF. CDR3 DNA: TGTGCCAGTAGTATTGCTCAAGAGACCCAGTACTTC.

This clonotype was counted between two and nine times. This rearrangement joins TRBV7-6 to TRBJ2-2; 7 bases align to TRBD1. This CDR3 region has 16 residues. Per the germline V gene, CDR1 is SGHVS and CDR2 is FNYEAQ. Trimming took 5 bases from V and 5 from J; bases not matched to a gene: 11. CDR3 region: CASSPKGTVRTGELFF. In nucleotides, the CDR3 is TGTGCCAGCAGCCCCAAAGGGACAGTGCGGACCGGGGAGCTGTTTTTT.

This clonotype was seen only a few times. The gene calls are TRBV12-3 or TRBV12-4 and TRBJ2-2, with 7 bases that match TRBD1. With V trimmed by 6 bases and J by 0 bases, 7 bases remained unmatched. The CDR3 is 16 residues long. The DNA of the CDR3 is TGTGCCAGCAGCTCTCTCGGACAGGCGAACACCGGGGAGCTGTTTTTT. Translation: CASSSLGQANTGELFF.

This chain connects TRBV29-1 to TRBJ1-1; D unresolved. With 6 bases removed from V and 1 base from J, the gap between germline ends came to 6 bases. The CDR3 has 11 residues. Germline CDR1 SQVTM, CDR2 ANQGSEA. CDR3 in DNA: TGCAGCGTGGCGGAGAACACTGAAGCTTTCTTT. This sequence encodes CSVAENTEAFF.

The sample holds a few counts of this clonotype. The chain recombines TRBV6-5 with TRBJ1-5, with D hard to call. Germline CDR1 is MNHEY and CDR2 is SVGAGI. This CDR3 contains 13 residues. The V end was cut by 6 bases, the J end by 6 bases, with 12 bases between. The CDR3 sequence is CASSPGHAQPQHF. CDR3 DNA: TGTGCCAGCAGCCCTGGTCACGCTCAGCCCCAGCATTTT.

The chain employs TRBV12-3 or TRBV12-4 and TRBJ2-1; 7 bases line up with TRBD1. This CDR3 region has 15 residues. Trimming cost V 4 bases and J 3 bases; bases outside gene matches: 6. The CDR3 nucleotides are TGTGCCAGCAGTTGGAAAGGGGGCGGCTACAATGAGCAGTTCTTC. This sequence encodes CASSWKGGGYNEQFF.

This clonotype was counted only a few times. The V gene is TRBV5-1, the J gene TRBJ1-4; D possibly corresponds to TRBD1 (6 bases). Per germline, CDR1 SGHRS and CDR2 YFSETQ. The ends were cut back, 3 bases at V and 4 bases at J, with 7 bases in the middle. The CDR3 consists of 13 residues. The CDR3, as DNA: TGCGCCAGCAGCTCACAGGGTAATGAAAAACTGTTTTTT. It encodes CASSSQGNEKLFF.

This clonotype was detected only once. Relative to the germline gene, one junction end is altered; a read error may explain this. The chain uses TRBV19 and TRBJ2-2; 13 nucleotides line up with TRBD2. The CDR3 has 17 residues. In germline, CDR1 is LNHDA, CDR2 SQIVND (reference sequence). The CDR3 loop is CTSRRLAGGSNTGELFF. The CDR3 DNA reads as TGTACCAGTAGGCGACTAGCGGGGGGATCGAACACCGGGGAGCTGTTTTTT.

This clonotype was counted between two and nine times. The chain is built from TRBV6-5 and TRBJ2-7; D gene ambiguous. CDR3 length: 14 amino acids. V was trimmed by 4 bases and J by 2 bases, leaving 12 bases between them. Per germline, CDR1 MNHEY and CDR2 SVGAGI. The CDR3 loop reads CASSSRTATYEQYF. CDR3 coding DNA: TGTGCCAGCAGTTCCCGGACGGCGACCTACGAGCAGTACTTC.

The CDR3 DNA follows: TGCGCCAGCAGCCAAGACCACGGAGGGGGCGGTTACACTGAAGCTTTCTTT. Its protein product is CASSQDHGGGGYTEAFF. The V gene is TRBV4-1, the J gene TRBJ1-1; 7 bases are shared with TRBD1. The CDR3 is 17 residues long. Germline assignment: CDR1 MGHRA and CDR2 YSYEKL. V shed 0 bases and J 3 bases; nucleotides not matched to a gene: 10.

This clonotype showed up just a few times. V and J are TRBV10-1 and TRBJ2-5, with 7 bases lining up with TRBD2. J was trimmed by 3 bases and V by 8 bases; bases with no gene match: 3. From germline, CDR1 is WNHNN and CDR2 SYGVQD (reference sequence). The CDR3 spans 12 residues. In nucleotides, the CDR3 is TGCGCCAGCTCTCGGGGGGAAGAGACCCAGTACTTC. The encoded protein is CASSRGEETQYF.

This clonotype appeared a few times. This chain uses TRBV7-6 with TRBJ1-3, with D unresolved. This CDR3 comprises 16 residues. Germline V lookup: CDR1 SGHVS, CDR2 FNYEAQ. V lost 3 bases to trimming and J lost 3 bases, with 15 bases between them. The CDR3 here is CASSFYSPRRGNTIYF. CDR3 DNA: TGTGCCAGCAGCTTTTACAGTCCCCGGCGTGGAAACACCATATATTTT.

There are a few counts of this clonotype. This chain's CDR3 is CASSTPSGGGRGQETQYF. The CDR3 DNA follows: TGTGCCAGCAGTACTCCCTCTGGGGGGGGGAGAGGGCAAGAGACCCAGTACTTC. The chain uses TRBV6-5 and TRBJ2-5, with 7 bases aligning to TRBD2. The CDR3 extends over 18 amino acids. Germline trimming cut 5 bases from V and 2 bases from J; bases unmatched to any gene: 17. Germline lookup yields CDR1 MNHEY and CDR2 SVGAGI.

This clonotype was found a few times. The chain uses TRBV2 and TRBJ2-5; TRBD2 is a possible D gene (5 bases). Germline CDR1 is SNHLY and CDR2 is FYNNEI. There are 16 residues in the CDR3. The V end was cut by 2 bases, the J end by 0 bases, with 13 bases between. The CDR3 reads CASSEWLGVNQETQYF. The CDR3 DNA reads as TGTGCCAGCAGTGAATGGCTCGGGGTGAACCAAGAGACCCAGTACTTC.

This clonotype has more than one count but fewer than ten. The chain employs TRBV6-2 or TRBV6-3 and TRBJ2-3, with 7 bases lining up with TRBD1. With V trimmed by 10 bases and J by 0 bases, 10 bases remained unmatched. The CDR3 runs 15 residues. CDR1 is MNHEY, CDR2 SVGEGT, per germline. The CDR3 here is CATRQGLTSTDTQYF. The CDR3 DNA reads TGTGCCACCAGACAGGGCTTGACTAGCACAGATACGCAGTATTTT.